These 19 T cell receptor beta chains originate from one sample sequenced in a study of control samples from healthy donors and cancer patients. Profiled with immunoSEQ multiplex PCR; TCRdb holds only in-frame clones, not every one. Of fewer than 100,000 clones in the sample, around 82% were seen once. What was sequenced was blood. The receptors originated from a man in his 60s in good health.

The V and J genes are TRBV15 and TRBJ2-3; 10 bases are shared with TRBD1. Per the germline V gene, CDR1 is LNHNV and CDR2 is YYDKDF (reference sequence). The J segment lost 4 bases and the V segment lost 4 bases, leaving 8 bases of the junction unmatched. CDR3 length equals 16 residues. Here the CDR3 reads CATSKDPGTGADTQYF. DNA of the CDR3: TGTGCCACCAGCAAAGACCCCGGGACAGGGGCAGATACGCAGTATTTT.

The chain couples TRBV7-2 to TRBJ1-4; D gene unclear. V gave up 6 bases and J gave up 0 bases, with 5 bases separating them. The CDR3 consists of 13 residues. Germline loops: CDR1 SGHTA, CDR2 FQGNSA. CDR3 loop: CASSRATNEKLFF. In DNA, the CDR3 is TGTGCCAGCAGTCGGGCAACTAATGAAAAACTGTTTTTT. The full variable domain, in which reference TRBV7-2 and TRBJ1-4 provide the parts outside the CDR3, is GAGVSQSPSNKVTEKGKDVELRCDPISGHTALYWYRQSLGQGLEFLIYFQGNSAPDKSGLPSDRFSAERTGGSVSTLTIQRTQQEDSAVYLCASSRATNEKLFFGSGTQLSVL.

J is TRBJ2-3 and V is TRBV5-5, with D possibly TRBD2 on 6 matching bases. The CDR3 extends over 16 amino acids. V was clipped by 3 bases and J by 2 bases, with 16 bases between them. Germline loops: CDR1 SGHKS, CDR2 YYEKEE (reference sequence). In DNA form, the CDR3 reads TGTGCCAGCAGCTCAATGGGGGGATTCTACACAGATACGCAGTATTTT. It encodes CASSSMGGFYTDTQYF.

The CDR3 protein is CASSLALGTGGGYTF. The CDR3 nucleotides read TGTGCCAGCAGCCTGGCCCTAGGGACCGGGGGGGGCTACACCTTC. The chain joins TRBV5-6 to TRBJ1-2; D perhaps matches TRBD1 (5 bases). Germline V lookup: CDR1 SGHDT, CDR2 YYEEEE. V shed 4 bases and J shed 8 bases, with 21 bases lying between them. The CDR3 covers 15 residues.

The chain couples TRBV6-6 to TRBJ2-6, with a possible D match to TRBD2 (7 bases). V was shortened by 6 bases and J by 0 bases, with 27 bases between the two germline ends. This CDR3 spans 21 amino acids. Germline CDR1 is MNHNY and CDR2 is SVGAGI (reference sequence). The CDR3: CASSLRGEGHPSGSGANVLTF. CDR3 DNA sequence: TGTGCCAGCAGCCTACGTGGGGAGGGACATCCTTCTGGCTCTGGGGCCAACGTCCTGACTTTC.

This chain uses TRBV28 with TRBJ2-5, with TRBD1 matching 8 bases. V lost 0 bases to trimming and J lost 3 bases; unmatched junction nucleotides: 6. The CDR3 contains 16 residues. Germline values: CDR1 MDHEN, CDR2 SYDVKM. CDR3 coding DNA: TGTGCCAGCAGTTTATGGAGTCAGGGGGCGGAAGAGACCCAGTACTTC. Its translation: CASSLWSQGAEETQYF.

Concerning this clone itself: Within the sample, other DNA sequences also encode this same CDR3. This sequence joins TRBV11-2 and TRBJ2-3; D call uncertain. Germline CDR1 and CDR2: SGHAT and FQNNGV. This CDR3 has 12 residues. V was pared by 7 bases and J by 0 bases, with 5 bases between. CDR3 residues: CASTPSTDTQYF. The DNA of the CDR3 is TGTGCCAGCACCCCTAGCACAGATACGCAGTATTTT.

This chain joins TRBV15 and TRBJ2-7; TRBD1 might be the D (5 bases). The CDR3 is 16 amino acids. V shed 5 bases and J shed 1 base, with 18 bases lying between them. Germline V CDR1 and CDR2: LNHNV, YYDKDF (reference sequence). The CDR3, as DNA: TGTGCCACCAGCCCTATTTCAACAGGACCTTCCTACGAGCAGTACTTC. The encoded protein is CATSPISTGPSYEQYF.

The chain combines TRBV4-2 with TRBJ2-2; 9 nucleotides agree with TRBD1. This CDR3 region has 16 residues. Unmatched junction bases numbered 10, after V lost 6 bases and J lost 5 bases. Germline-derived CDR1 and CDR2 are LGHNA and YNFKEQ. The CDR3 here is CASRFTGGSRTGELFF. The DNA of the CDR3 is TGTGCCAGCAGATTCACAGGGGGCAGTCGGACCGGGGAGCTGTTTTTT.

The CDR3 loop reads CASSQRQGWRSPLHF. The DNA of the CDR3 is TGTGCCAGCAGCCAGCGACAGGGGTGGCGGTCACCCCTCCACTTT. V and J are TRBV3-1 (or the pseudogene TRBV3-2) and TRBJ1-6; 8 nucleotides agree with TRBD1. With V trimmed by 3 bases and J by 10 bases, 8 bases remained unmatched. Germline-derived CDR1 and CDR2 are LGHDT and YNNKEL (reference sequence). CDR3 length: 15 amino acids.

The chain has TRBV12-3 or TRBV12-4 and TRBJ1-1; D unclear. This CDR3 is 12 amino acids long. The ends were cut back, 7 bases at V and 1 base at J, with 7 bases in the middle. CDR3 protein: CASKKWNTEAFF. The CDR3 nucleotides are TGTGCCAGCAAGAAGTGGAACACTGAAGCTTTCTTT.

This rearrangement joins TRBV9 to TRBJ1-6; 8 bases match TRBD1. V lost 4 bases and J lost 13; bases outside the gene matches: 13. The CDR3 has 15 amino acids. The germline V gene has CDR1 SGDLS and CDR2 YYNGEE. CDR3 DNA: TGTGCCAGCAGCCCGCCGGGACAGGTCGGTCGGCCCCTCCACTTT. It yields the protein CASSPPGQVGRPLHF.

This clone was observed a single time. The CDR3 protein is CAWSPRRKNIQYF. The CDR3 region has the DNA TGTGCCTGGAGTCCGCGGAGAAAAAACATTCAGTACTTC. J is TRBJ2-4 and V is TRBV30; no clear D gene. The CDR3 has 13 amino acids. The V gene lost 2 bases and the J gene lost 4 bases, with 9 bases spanning the gap. Per the germline V gene, CDR1 is GTSNPN and CDR2 is SVGIG (reference sequence).

The CDR3 DNA is TGTGCCAGCAGCCACGATCAACAGGTTAACTATGGCTACACCTTC. Amino acids: CASSHDQQVNYGYTF. The chain employs TRBV6-5 and TRBJ1-2; possibly TRBD1 for D (5 bases). V was pared by 6 bases and J by 1 base, with 15 bases between. Germline V gene lookup returns CDR1 MNHEY and CDR2 SVGAGI. The CDR3 has 15 amino acids.

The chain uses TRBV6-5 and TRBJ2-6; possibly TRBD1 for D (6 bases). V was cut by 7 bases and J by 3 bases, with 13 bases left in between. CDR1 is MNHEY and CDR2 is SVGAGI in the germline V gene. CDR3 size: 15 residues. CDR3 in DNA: TGTGCCAGCACGACAGGATCTTATGGGGCCAACGTCCTGACTTTC. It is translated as CASTTGSYGANVLTF.

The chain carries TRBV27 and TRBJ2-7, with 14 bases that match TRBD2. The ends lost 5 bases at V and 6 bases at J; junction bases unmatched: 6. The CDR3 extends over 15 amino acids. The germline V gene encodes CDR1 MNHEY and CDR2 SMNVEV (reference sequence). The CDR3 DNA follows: TGTGCCAGCAGTCTAACGGGACTAGCGGGAGCCGAGCAGTACTTC. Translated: CASSLTGLAGAEQYF.

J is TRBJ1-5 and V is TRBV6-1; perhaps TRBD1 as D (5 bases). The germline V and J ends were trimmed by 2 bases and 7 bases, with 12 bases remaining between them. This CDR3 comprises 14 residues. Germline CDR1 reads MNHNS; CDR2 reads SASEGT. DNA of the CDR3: TGTGCCAGCAGTGAAACAGGCGGAGGGCAGCCCCAGCATTTT. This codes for CASSETGGGQPQHF.

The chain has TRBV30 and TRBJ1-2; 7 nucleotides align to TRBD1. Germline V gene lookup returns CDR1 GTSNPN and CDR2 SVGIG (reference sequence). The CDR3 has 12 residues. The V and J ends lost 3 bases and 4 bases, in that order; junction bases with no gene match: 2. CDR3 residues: CAWRQGTYGYTF. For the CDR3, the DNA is TGTGCCTGGAGACAGGGGACCTATGGCTACACCTTC. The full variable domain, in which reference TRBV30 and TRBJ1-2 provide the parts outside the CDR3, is SQTIHQWPATLVQPVGSPLSLECTVEGTSNPNLYWYRQAAGRGLQLLFYSVGIGQISSEVPQNLSASRPQDRQFILSSKKLLLSDSGFYLCAWRQGTYGYTFGSGTRLTVV.

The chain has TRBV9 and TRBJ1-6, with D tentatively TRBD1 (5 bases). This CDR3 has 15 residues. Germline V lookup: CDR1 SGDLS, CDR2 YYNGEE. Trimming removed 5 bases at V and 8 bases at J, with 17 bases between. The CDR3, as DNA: TGTGCCAGCAGTCAGAAGGCAGGGTACGATTCACCCCTCCACTTT. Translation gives CASSQKAGYDSPLHF.